This T cell receptor beta chain was obtained from a study of type 1 and type 2 diabetes patients. Regarding the study as a whole: Groups were not age- or gender-matched, which may bias interpretation.

The CDR3 runs to 13 residues. The ends were cut back, 7 bases at V and 0 bases at J, with 9 bases in the middle. The germline CDR1 and CDR2 sequences are SNHLY and FYNNEI. About this clonotype itself: Its matching antigen is unknown.

The PCR template was genomic DNA. The TCR beta CDR3 region was amplified using 30 forward and 13 reverse primers. TCRdb called the multiplex PCR reads again in MiXCR, with one record for every CDR3 protein. This sample carries 280,000 or so distinct CDR3 sequences, 45% to 60% of them seen once, and the ten largest clones take around 15%. This sequence joins TRBV2 and TRBJ1-1; unclear D gene. Sequenced sample: peripheral blood mononuclear cells (PBMCs). The TCR originated in a man younger than 35 with type 2 diabetes. CDR3: CASTQSMNTEAFF. The CDR3 bases are TGTGCCAGCACCCAGTCCATGAACACTGAAGCTTTCTTT.